The source of this TCR beta chain is a study of shared clonotypes between healthy human individuals. Produced via immunoSEQ multiplex PCR; TCRdb's table is partial and in-frame only. The sample lists around 2.1 million clones, 90% to 95% occurring once. About this clone: Its antigen is currently unknown. The same CDR3 can be traced to other DNA sequences in this sample.

The naive CD8 population came from CD45RO-negative cells selected for CCR7, without terminally differentiated effector memory CD45RA+ cells. Everyone who donated was a Caucasian adult who lived in Nashville, Tennessee. Study-wide findings and caveats: Generally, estimated richness proved larger in naive subsets than it did in memory subsets. Rarefaction showed that sequencing of sorted subsets was incomplete (despite large depth). A handful of donors showed sharing of roughly 5% of naive CD4 clonotypes.

The CDR3 totals 12 residues. Germline CDR1 and CDR2: SEHNR and FQNEAQ (reference sequence). Trimming shortened V by 2 bases and J by 6 bases, and 5 bases separated the two germline ends. The receptor comes from a man aged 18-30 years in good health. Some clones in this sample may be carry-over from other donors' samples. The rearrangement joins TRBV7-9 to TRBJ2-1, with D uncertain. Input material: naive CD8+ T cells from PBMCs. CDR3 in DNA: TGTGCCAGCAGCTTAAATCCCAATGAGCAGTTCTTC. Residues: CASSLNPNEQFF.